Each of the 25 T cell receptor beta chains below was sequenced from the same sample in a study of cytomegalovirus exposure and HLA in healthy donors. This PCR relied on a set of 60 Vbeta primers and 13 Jbeta primers. Sequencing used immunoSEQ multiplex PCR; TCRdb keeps in-frame clones, though not all of them. The sample holds 200,000 to 250,000 clones, under 80% seen once. The specimen sequenced was PBMCs. All receptors derive from a girl aged 2-9 years in good health and CMV-seronegative.

In this sample, this clone turned up a few times. The chain combines TRBV5-1 with TRBJ1-4, with 9 bases lining up with TRBD1. This CDR3 has 15 residues. Germline CDR1 and CDR2: SGHRS and YFSETQ. V dropped 0 bases and J dropped 7; count of bases not matched to a gene: 4. The CDR3 here is CASSLGGQGTEKLFF. CDR3 coding DNA: TGCGCCAGCAGCTTGGGGGGACAGGGTACTGAAAAACTGTTTTTT.

The chain couples TRBV27 to TRBJ1-2; D may be TRBD1 (5 bases). CDR1 is MNHEY and CDR2 is SMNVEV in the germline V gene (reference sequence). The CDR3 has 14 residues. The V end was cut by 3 bases, the J end by 4 bases, with 12 bases between. The CDR3 sequence is CASSFRGMGYGYTF. The CDR3 nucleotides are TGTGCCAGCAGTTTTAGGGGTATGGGCTATGGCTACACCTTC.

The chain recombines TRBV5-6 with TRBJ2-3; D unclear. V lost 1 base and J 1 base, leaving 4 bases between the germline ends. The germline gives CDR1 SGHDT, CDR2 YYEEEE. The CDR3 runs 13 residues. For the CDR3, the DNA is TGTGCCAGCAGCTTGCCGGGCACAGATACGCAGTATTTT. Encoded protein: CASSLPGTDTQYF.

This clone was recorded only once. This chain joins TRBV7-9 and TRBJ1-1, with 11 bases lining up with TRBD1. The V and J ends lost 5 bases and 8 bases, in that order; junction bases with no gene match: 10. Germline V lookup: CDR1 SEHNR, CDR2 FQNEAQ (reference sequence). The CDR3 has 15 residues. CDR3 nucleotide sequence: TGTGCCAGCAGCGGACAGGGGGCTACTATGACGGAAGCTTTCTTT. This codes for CASSGQGATMTEAFF.

The V call is TRBV2, the J call TRBJ2-2; possible D gene TRBD2, 5 bases. This CDR3 has 13 residues. Trimming took 6 bases from V and 7 from J, leaving 12 bases between them. Germline loops: CDR1 SNHLY, CDR2 FYNNEI. This CDR3 reads CASREEYDGELFF. DNA for the CDR3: TGTGCCAGCAGGGAGGAGTATGACGGGGAGCTGTTTTTT.

The rearrangement links TRBV19 to TRBJ2-7; 8 bases are a match to TRBD1. CDR1 LNHDA and CDR2 SQIVND come from the germline V gene (reference sequence). J gave up 3 bases and V 3 bases, and 1 base lay outside the gene matches. CDR3 size: 13 residues. The CDR3 region is CASSMGQVYEQYF. In nucleotides, the CDR3 is TGTGCCAGTAGTATGGGACAGGTCTACGAGCAGTACTTC. Full variable domain (missing parts from reference TRBV19 and TRBJ2-7): DGGITQSPKYLFRKEGQNVTLSCEQNLNHDAMYWYRQDPGQGLRLIYYSQIVNDFQKGDIAEGYSVSREKKESFPLTVTSAQKNPTAFYLCASSMGQVYEQYFGPGTRLTVT.

This clone was seen more than once but under ten times. CDR3 sequence reads: CASSYRGGLGYTF. The CDR3 nucleotides read TGTGCCAGCAGTTACAGGGGAGGCCTTGGCTACACCTTC. V usage is TRBV6-5 and J usage is TRBJ1-2; weak D call: TRBD1 (5 bases). Germline assignment: CDR1 MNHEY and CDR2 SVGAGI. V lost 2 bases and J lost 7, with 11 bases in between. The CDR3 runs 13 residues.

The chain has TRBV7-8 and TRBJ1-1; D not resolved. This CDR3 spans 13 amino acids. CDR1 is SGHVS, CDR2 FQNEAQ, per germline. The germline V and J ends were trimmed by 5 bases and 8 bases, with 15 bases remaining between them. The chain's CDR3 is CASSQTEVFEAFF. The CDR3 nucleotides read TGTGCCAGCAGCCAAACCGAGGTATTCGAAGCTTTCTTT.

This chain joins TRBV5-7 and TRBJ2-1; the D gene is possibly TRBD2 (6 bases). TRBV5-7 is flagged as an ORF with uncertain function. The CDR3 consists of 17 residues. Trimming cost V 4 bases and J 0 bases, with 17 bases left between them. The CDR3 DNA is TGTGCCAGCAGCATTGGGGTTTCGGGAGCCTCCTACAATGAGCAGTTCTTC. Amino acids: CASSIGVSGASYNEQFF.

The chain links TRBV7-3 to TRBJ2-1; 12 nucleotides line up with TRBD2. V lost 5 bases, J lost 9 bases, and 5 bases stayed unmatched. This CDR3 is built from 14 residues. CDR1 SGHTA and CDR2 FQGTGA come from the germline V gene. CDR3 amino acids: CASSPSGGAGEQFF. CDR3 DNA: TGTGCCAGCAGCCCTAGCGGGGGGGCCGGTGAGCAGTTCTTC.

Worth noting for this clone: The same CDR3 is also encoded by other DNA sequences in this sample. The J gene is TRBJ2-7, the V gene TRBV7-9; weak D call: TRBD2 (6 bases). Germline loops: CDR1 SEHNR, CDR2 FQNEAQ (reference sequence). V was trimmed by 3 bases and J by 2 bases, leaving 17 bases between them. The CDR3 is 16 amino acids. The CDR3 spells CASSLMTGTPPYEQYF. The CDR3 region has the DNA TGTGCCAGCAGCTTGATGACGGGGACTCCCCCCTACGAGCAGTACTTC.

The V call is TRBV6-5, the J call TRBJ1-4; D is possibly TRBD1 (6 bases). This CDR3 is 15 amino acids long. Germline CDR1 MNHEY, CDR2 SVGAGI. V lost 0 bases and J lost 8, with 13 bases in between. Written as DNA, the CDR3 is TGTGCCAGCAGTTACTCCTTGGCGACAGGCGAAAAACTGTTTTTT. This gives the protein CASSYSLATGEKLFF.

This chain connects TRBV11-2 to TRBJ2-2; D might be TRBD2 (6 bases). Germline CDR1 is SGHAT and CDR2 is FQNNGV. The V end was cut by 5 bases, the J end by 6 bases, with 10 bases between. The CDR3 covers 13 residues. Here the CDR3 reads CASSPRLAGELFF. The CDR3 DNA reads TGTGCCAGCAGCCCACGACTAGCCGGGGAGCTGTTTTTT.

The chain combines TRBV7-9 with TRBJ2-2; 8 bases map to TRBD2. Germline CDR1 reads SEHNR; CDR2 reads FQNEAQ (reference sequence). The V segment lost 3 bases and the J segment 6 bases; nucleotides outside the gene matches: 6. This CDR3 spans 15 amino acids. The CDR3 loop is CASSLQGTSSGELFF. CDR3 sequence (DNA): TGTGCCAGCAGCTTGCAGGGGACTAGTTCCGGGGAGCTGTTTTTT.

This chain connects TRBV9 to TRBJ2-1, with D unclear. This CDR3 has 16 residues. V lost 0 bases and J lost 3, with 13 bases in between. The V gene's germline CDR1 is SGDLS and CDR2 YYNGEE. In DNA form, the CDR3 reads TGTGCCAGCAGCGTAGGTCCCACCGATAGCTACAATGAGCAGTTCTTC. Translating gives CASSVGPTDSYNEQFF.

The rearrangement joins TRBV5-6 to TRBJ1-2; D unresolved. Between the trimmed V and J ends, which lost 7 bases and 8 bases, there was a span of 15 bases. The CDR3 totals 12 residues. Looked up from germline, CDR1 is SGHDT and CDR2 is YYEEEE. CDR3 in DNA: TGTGCCAGCCGATATGGAGTACGCGGCTACACCTTC. Protein sequence: CASRYGVRGYTF.

CDR3 in amino acids: CASSSSVNSNQPQHF. As DNA, the CDR3 is TGTGCCAGTAGTTCCTCTGTAAATAGCAATCAGCCCCAGCATTTT. V and J are TRBV19 and TRBJ1-5, with D unresolved. Germline loops: CDR1 LNHDA, CDR2 SQIVND (reference sequence). Trimming removed 5 bases from V and 0 bases from J, with 11 bases in between. The CDR3 is made up of 15 amino acids.

The rearrangement links TRBV10-2 to TRBJ2-2, with 7 positions matching TRBD2. Germline V CDR1 and CDR2: WSHSY, SAAADI. CDR3 length: 17 amino acids. Trimming took 3 bases from V and 2 from J; bases not matched to a gene: 9. The CDR3 loop is CASSETGGRANTGELFF. The CDR3, as DNA: TGCGCCAGCAGTGAAACGGGTGGGAGGGCCAACACCGGGGAGCTGTTTTTT.

This chain connects TRBV18 to TRBJ1-1; D is undetermined. The CDR3 spans 14 residues. Between the trimmed V and J ends, which lost 2 bases and 0 bases, there was a span of 7 bases. Germline V gene data show CDR1 as KGHSH and CDR2 as LQKENI. In nucleotides, the CDR3 is TGTGCCAGCTCACCAACTGCCATGAACACTGAAGCTTTCTTT. Protein product: CASSPTAMNTEAFF. The full variable domain, rest sourced from reference TRBV18 and TRBJ1-1, is NAGVMQNPRHLVRRRGQEARLRCSPMKGHSHVYWYRQLPEEGLKFMVYLQKENIIDESGMPKERFSAEFPKEGPSILRIQQVVRGDSAAYFCASSPTAMNTEAFFGQGTRLTVV.

The chain joins TRBV27 to TRBJ2-7; D may be TRBD1 (5 bases). Looked up from germline, CDR1 is MNHEY and CDR2 is SMNVEV (reference sequence). The CDR3 has 14 amino acids. Deletions cut 6 bases from V and 5 bases from J, with 17 bases between. This chain's CDR3 is CASRNTGGSNEQYF. In nucleotides, the CDR3 is TGTGCCAGCAGAAATACAGGTGGTTCTAACGAGCAGTACTTC.

The chain uses TRBV4-1 and TRBJ2-1; D is undetermined. The CDR3 runs to 14 residues. Germline CDR1 and CDR2: MGHRA and YSYEKL. The V and J ends lost 1 base and 2 bases respectively, with 6 bases between them. CDR3 DNA: TGCGCCAGCAGCCAAGCTCGAGCCTACAATGAGCAGTTCTTC. This gives the protein CASSQARAYNEQFF.

The V call is TRBV4-2, the J call TRBJ2-3, with 10 bases aligning to TRBD2. CDR1 LGHNA and CDR2 YNFKEQ come from the germline V gene. Trimming cost V 0 bases and J 2 bases; bases outside gene matches: 8. The CDR3 covers 18 residues. Here the CDR3 DNA reads TGTGCCAGCAGCCAAGAATTTTTCGGACTAGCGGACACAGATACGCAGTATTTT. Protein product: CASSQEFFGLADTDTQYF.

The gene calls are TRBV5-6 and TRBJ1-5; perhaps TRBD1 as D (6 bases). Germline V gene data show CDR1 as SGHDT and CDR2 as YYEEEE. Between the trimmed V and J ends, which lost 3 bases and 7 bases, there was a span of 20 bases. The CDR3 covers 16 residues. DNA of the CDR3: TGTGCCAGCAGCTGGGGGCCGAGGGGCGGCGGCCAGCCCCAGCATTTT. It translates to CASSWGPRGGGQPQHF.

The V and J genes are TRBV12-5 and TRBJ1-3; D is unresolved. V was pared by 0 bases and J by 0 bases, with 15 bases between. The germline V gene has CDR1 LGHNT and CDR2 FRNRAP. The CDR3 extends over 18 amino acids. The CDR3 DNA reads TGTGCTAGTGGTTTGGTAATTGGAGGGTCCCTCTCTGGAAACACCATATATTTT. It is translated as CASGLVIGGSLSGNTIYF. The full variable domain, completed using reference TRBV12-5 and TRBJ1-3, is DARVTQTPRHKVTEMGQEVTMRCQPILGHNTVFWYRQTMMQGLELLAYFRNRAPLDDSGMPKDRFSAEMPDATLATLKIQPSEPRDSAVYFCASGLVIGGSLSGNTIYFGEGSWLTVV.

The V and J genes are TRBV5-1 and TRBJ2-3; 16 bases fit TRBD2. Trimming took 4 bases from V and 6 from J; bases not matched to a gene: 11. This CDR3 is 18 amino acids long. Germline V gives CDR1 SGHRS, CDR2 YFSETQ. The CDR3 region is CASSKAGTSGGAGDTQYF. CDR3 bases: TGCGCCAGCAGCAAGGCCGGGACTAGCGGGGGGGCCGGGGATACGCAGTATTTT.